This is a list of T cell receptor beta chains from one sample in a study of control samples from healthy donors and cancer patients. Repertoires were generated with immunoSEQ multiplex PCR, while TCRdb's copy carries only in-frame clones and drops some. The table shows about 180,000 clones, with approximately 90% occurring only once. Sequenced: blood. These TCRs come from a man aged 25 to 40 in good health. Both conserved end residues are part of each CDR3. Each record gives: clone size, V gene, D gene, J gene, CDR3 DNA, CDR3 protein. A D gene is named only where the DNA matches it firmly. Not every row has a clone size; where given, it reads once, few, many or a size class.

>-|TRBV11-3|-|TRBJ2-3
TGTGCCAGCAGCTTAGATCCCCCGGGACTGGGCACAGATACGCAGTATTTT
CASSLDPPGLGTDTQYF
>few|TRBV12-3/TRBV12-4|TRBD1|TRBJ1-2
TGTGCCAGCAGTTTACGGGACAGGGCCACCTTC
CASSLRDRATF
>-|TRBV2|-|TRBJ1-1
TGTGCCAGCAGTGAATATGAAGCTTCCTTT
CASSEYEASF
>-|TRBV19|TRBD1|TRBJ1-6
TGTGCCAGTAGTCCGGGACAGGGCCATCCACCCCTCCACTTT
CASSPGQGHPPLHF
>-|TRBV28|-|TRBJ1-6
TGTGCCAGCAGCCCAGTAATCTATAATTCACCCCTCCACTTT
CASSPVIYNSPLHF
>-|TRBV4-3|TRBD2|TRBJ2-1
TGCGCCAGCAGCCTTCTTGGGGGGGGACGTGGCAATGAGCAGTTCTTC
CASSLLGGGRGNEQFF
>-|TRBV20-1|TRBD1|TRBJ1-2
TGCAGTGCTAGTTGGGACAGGGGGTATGGCTACACCTTC
CSASWDRGYGYTF
>-|TRBV19|-|TRBJ1-5
TGTGCCAGTAGTTCCACAGGGATTTCGGGTGAGTGGGAGCCCCAGCATTTT
CASSSTGISGEWEPQHF
>few|TRBV4-1|-|TRBJ2-7
TGCGCCAGCAGCCTAAATCCAGGGGAACCTACCTACGAGCAGTACTTC
CASSLNPGEPTYEQYF
>-|TRBV10-2|-|TRBJ1-5
TGCGCCAGCAGTGAATGGGCAGTTGGTCGCAATCAGCCCCAGCATTTT
CASSEWAVGRNQPQHF
>-|TRBV6-1|-|TRBJ1-5
TGTGCCAGCAGTGAAGCGCTTCGTAGCAATCAGCCCCAGCATTTT
CASSEALRSNQPQHF
>-|TRBV4-2|TRBD2|TRBJ2-1
TGTGCCAGCAGCCAAGACACAGCGGGGACTTACAATGAGCAGTTCTTC
CASSQDTAGTYNEQFF
>-|TRBV27|-|TRBJ2-3
TGTGCCAGCAGCCGATACCCTGGGGGCGGGAGCCCAGATACGCAGTATTTT
CASSRYPGGGSPDTQYF
>-|TRBV19|-|TRBJ2-6
TGTGCCAGTAGTATAAAGGCCTCTGGGGCCAACGTCCTGACTTTC
CASSIKASGANVLTF
>-|TRBV23-1|TRBD2|TRBJ2-1
TGCGCCAGCAGTCAATCGCAGGGACTAGCGGGGGGCGGTGAGCAGTTCTTC
CASSQSQGLAGGGEQFF
>once|TRBV27|-|TRBJ1-4
TGTGCCAGCAGTTTATGGGCCGGGGCCGGTGAAAAACTGTTTTTT
CASSLWAGAGEKLFF
>once|TRBV12-3/TRBV12-4|-|TRBJ1-5
TGTGCCAGCAGTGGGGGTTGGTCCCAGCATTTT
CASSGGWSQHF
>-|TRBV19|-|TRBJ2-3
TGTGCCAGTACCTCCCCCGGCGTTACTAGCACAGATACGCAGTATTTT
CASTSPGVTSTDTQYF
>once|TRBV24-1|-|TRBJ1-4
TGTGCCACCAGTGACTCGACGGGAATAGGGGAAAAACTGTTTTTT
CATSDSTGIGEKLFF
>-|TRBV7-9|TRBD2|TRBJ2-1
TGTGCCAGCAGCTTAGACGGGAGGCCTAACAATGAGCAGTTCTTC
CASSLDGRPNNEQFF
>-|TRBV27|-|TRBJ1-2
TGTGCCAGCCAGGGAAACACCTTC
CASQGNTF
>-|TRBV7-8|TRBD1|TRBJ2-7
TGTGCCAGCAGCTTAGGGGGACAGGGGACCTACGAGCAGTACTTC
CASSLGGQGTYEQYF
>few|TRBV28|TRBD1|TRBJ1-1
TGTGCCAGCAGCGGACAGGGAGGGAGGGGAGCTTTCTTT
CASSGQGGRGAFF
>-|TRBV5-1|-|TRBJ2-7
TGCGCCAGCAGCTTCTCTCTCGGAGGGTCCTACGAGCAGTACTTC
CASSFSLGGSYEQYF
>-|TRBV19|-|TRBJ1-5
TGTGCCAGTAGTCTCGGGGATTTTAGCAATCAGCCCCAGCATTTT
CASSLGDFSNQPQHF
>-|TRBV24-1|TRBD1|TRBJ2-2
TGTGCCACCAGTGATTTGCTGCCAGGGGGGAACACCGGGGAGCTGTTTTTT
CATSDLLPGGNTGELFF
>-|TRBV6-4|-|TRBJ2-2
TGTGCCAGCAAGCCCGGGGATGAGCCAGGGGAGCTGTTTTTT
CASKPGDEPGELFF
>-|TRBV5-1|TRBD1|TRBJ1-1
TGCGCCAGCAGCCAACCGGGACAGCTAAACACTGAAGCTTTCTTT
CASSQPGQLNTEAFF
>-|TRBV27|-|TRBJ1-6
TGTGCCAGCAGTTTAGAGGGATATAGCTCCTATAATTCACCCCTCCACTTT
CASSLEGYSSYNSPLHF
>-|TRBV5-1|TRBD2|TRBJ2-5
TGCGCCAGCAGCTCTACTCCACTAGCGCAGGAGACCCAGTACTTC
CASSSTPLAQETQYF
>-|TRBV21-1|-|TRBJ2-2
TGTGCCTACCGGACAGGGCTCAACACCGGGGAGCTGTTTTTT
CAYRTGLNTGELFF
>-|TRBV6-2/TRBV6-3|-|TRBJ2-3
TGTGCCAGCAGTTATAGGGTCACAGATACGCAGTATTTT
CASSYRVTDTQYF